The next 11 T cell receptor beta chains were all read from a single sample in a study of T cell changes during pregnancy in multiple sclerosis. Some clones are missing from TCRdb's copy, which holds only in-frame ones; the method was immunoSEQ multiplex PCR. The sample has approximately 63,000 clones, roughly 92% seen once; the top ten hold around 2%. The sample consisted of peripheral blood, taken in the third trimester of pregnancy. The receptor set was obtained from a female donor in good health, enrolled as a control in a pregnancy study.

The chain employs TRBV11-3 and TRBJ2-2; 14 bases are a match to TRBD2. The germline gives CDR1 SGHNT, CDR2 YENEEA. J was trimmed by 1 base and V by 3 bases; bases with no gene match: 4. CDR3 length: 18 residues. CDR3 in amino acids: CASSFQGTSGGNTGELFF. The CDR3 DNA is TGTGCCAGCAGCTTTCAAGGGACTAGCGGGGGGAACACCGGGGAGCTGTTTTTT.

The chain carries TRBV5-6 and TRBJ1-5; D is undetermined. Deletions cut 1 base from V and 0 bases from J, with 8 bases between. This CDR3 comprises 15 residues. CDR1 and CDR2 (germline): SGHDT, YYEEEE. Here the CDR3 DNA reads TGTGCCAGCAGCTTGAACGGGATTAGCAATCAGCCCCAGCATTTT. Translated, it gives CASSLNGISNQPQHF.

The V and J genes are TRBV18 and TRBJ1-2; 10 positions agree with TRBD1. Germline V gene data show CDR1 as KGHSH and CDR2 as LQKENI. V was clipped by 5 bases and J by 3 bases; unmatched bases: 6. CDR3 length equals 15 residues. The CDR3 sequence: CASSKTGGNDYGYTF. The CDR3 nucleotides are TGTGCCAGCTCAAAGACAGGGGGCAACGACTATGGCTACACCTTC.

DNA of the CDR3: TGTGCCAGCAGACTAGGACGTTTGGCTGGAAACACCATATATTTT. It encodes CASRLGRLAGNTIYF. This rearrangement joins TRBV2 to TRBJ1-3; no reliable D call. This CDR3 comprises 15 residues. CDR1 is SNHLY and CDR2 is FYNNEI in the germline V gene. V lost 6 bases and J 2 bases, leaving 14 bases between the germline ends.

The V and J genes are TRBV6-6 and TRBJ2-1, with 9 bases lining up with TRBD2. Trimming at V came to 5 bases and at J to 4 bases, leaving 9 bases not matched to a gene. The CDR3 is 16 amino acids. Germline CDR1 MNHNY, CDR2 SVGAGI (reference sequence). CDR3 region: CASSKISGGVYNEQFF. In DNA, the CDR3 is TGTGCCAGCAGTAAAATTAGCGGGGGAGTTTACAATGAGCAGTTCTTC.

The J gene is TRBJ1-5, the V gene TRBV5-4; no clear D gene. This CDR3 has 15 amino acids. CDR1 and CDR2 (germline): SGHNT, YYREEE (reference sequence). Trimming shortened V by 4 bases and J by 4 bases, and 15 bases separated the two germline ends. CDR3 sequence (DNA): TGTGCCAGCAGCCCCAATGCGGGCAGTAATCAGCCCCAGCATTTT. Translation gives CASSPNAGSNQPQHF.

The chain combines TRBV28 with TRBJ2-2; maybe TRBD2 (6 bases). V shed 6 bases and J shed 2 bases, with 7 bases lying between them. The CDR3 contains 13 residues. Germline loops: CDR1 MDHEN, CDR2 SYDVKM. The CDR3 DNA reads TGTGCCAGCAGCGGGAGCAACACCGGGGAGCTGTTTTTT. Amino acids: CASSGSNTGELFF.

Only one count was recorded for this clone. The J gene is TRBJ2-1, the V gene TRBV19; 9 bases agree with TRBD2. Germline V gene sequence: CDR1 LNHDA, CDR2 SQIVND (reference sequence). This CDR3 contains 14 residues. V lost 3 bases to trimming and J lost 7 bases; unmatched junction nucleotides: 4. CDR3 region: CASSILAGMNEQFF. CDR3 nucleotide sequence: TGTGCCAGTAGTATTCTAGCGGGAATGAATGAGCAGTTCTTC.

The rearrangement links TRBV5-6 to TRBJ1-2, with TRBD1 identical over 7 bases. Germline CDR1 is SGHDT and CDR2 is YYEEEE. V lost 6 bases, J lost 5 bases, and 13 bases stayed unmatched. The length of the CDR3 is 15 residues. Here the CDR3 reads CASTPLGQAIYGYTF. DNA for the CDR3: TGTGCCAGCACCCCGTTAGGACAGGCGATTTATGGCTACACCTTC.

The genes are TRBV5-5 and TRBJ2-3, with 8 bases fitting TRBD2. J was trimmed by 3 bases and V by 1 base; bases with no gene match: 7. The CDR3 is 16 residues long. In germline, CDR1 is SGHKS, CDR2 YYEKEE (reference sequence). The CDR3, as DNA: TGTGCCAGCAGCTTGTCTGGACTAGCAGGAACAGATACGCAGTATTTT. It encodes CASSLSGLAGTDTQYF.

This clone was detected only once. The chain recombines TRBV6-6 with TRBJ1-6; a possible D gene is TRBD1 (6 bases). CDR3 length: 14 amino acids. CDR1 and CDR2 (germline): MNHNY, SVGAGI (reference sequence). V lost 6 bases and J 7 bases, leaving 13 bases between the germline ends. CDR3 sequence: CASSRWTENSPLHF. The CDR3, as DNA: TGTGCCAGCAGCCGTTGGACAGAGAATTCACCCCTCCACTTT.